The 14 T cell receptor beta chains below were found in one sample sequenced in a study of blood T cell repertoires in COVID-19. The table came from immunoSEQ multiplex PCR; TCRdb's copy has only in-frame clones and leaves some out. The table includes roughly 230,000 clones, nearly 85% detected once. Sample: peripheral blood. All receptors come from a human donor in a cohort sampled during active COVID-19.

The V call is TRBV18, the J call TRBJ2-3; D is perhaps TRBD1 (6 bases). Looked up from germline, CDR1 is KGHSH and CDR2 is LQKENI. CDR3 size: 16 residues. Trimming cost V 5 bases and J 1 base, with 16 bases left between them. CDR3 bases: TGTGCCAGCTCAGGACAGTCCGATGTACGCACAGATACGCAGTATTTT. This sequence encodes CASSGQSDVRTDTQYF.

This rearrangement joins TRBV12-5 to TRBJ2-5, with TRBD2 matching over 10 bases. This CDR3 contains 16 residues. Trimming at V came to 1 base and at J to 5 bases, leaving 7 bases not matched to a gene. Germline V gene lookup returns CDR1 LGHNT and CDR2 FRNRAP. The CDR3 spells CASGLAISGRNETQYF. The CDR3 DNA is TGTGCTAGTGGTTTGGCAATTAGCGGGAGGAACGAGACCCAGTACTTC.

There are a few counts of this clone. The chain couples TRBV5-1 to TRBJ1-5; 8 bases are a match to TRBD1. In germline, CDR1 is SGHRS, CDR2 YFSETQ. The V and J ends lost 4 bases and 7 bases, in that order; junction bases with no gene match: 7. The CDR3 spans 14 residues. The CDR3, as DNA: TGCGCCAGCAGCCCAGGACAGGGCGGCCAGCCCCAGCATTTT. The encoded protein is CASSPGQGGQPQHF.

This chain joins TRBV5-1 and TRBJ2-1; 11 bases are a match to TRBD2. This CDR3 has 14 residues. The J segment lost 2 bases and the V segment lost 5 bases, leaving 0 bases of the junction unmatched. From germline, CDR1 is SGHRS and CDR2 YFSETQ. The DNA for the CDR3 is TGCGCCAGCAGGACTAGCGGGGCCTACAATGAGCAGTTCTTC. The encoded protein is CASRTSGAYNEQFF. Filled out from reference TRBV5-1 and TRBJ2-1, the complete variable domain reads KAGVTQTPRYLIKTRGQQVTLSCSPISGHRSVSWYQQTPGQGLQFLFEYFSETQRNKGNFPGRFSGRQFSNSRSEMNVSTLELGDSALYLCASRTSGAYNEQFFGPGTRLTVL.

V gene TRBV4-1 combines with J gene TRBJ1-2; D possibly corresponds to TRBD1 (6 bases). The CDR3 covers 16 residues. Per the germline V gene, CDR1 is MGHRA and CDR2 is YSYEKL. Trimming cost V 0 bases and J 3 bases, with 14 bases left between them. CDR3 DNA sequence: TGCGCCAGCAGCCAAGAGGGTGAGGGGGGGGACTATGGCTACACCTTC. Protein product: CASSQEGEGGDYGYTF.

This clone showed up just a few times. This sequence joins TRBV2 and TRBJ2-7; 7 bases align to TRBD1. V was pared by 7 bases and J by 0 bases, with 9 bases of the junction left unmatched. Germline lookup yields CDR1 SNHLY and CDR2 FYNNEI. This CDR3 region has 15 residues. Here the CDR3 DNA reads TGTGCCAGCATCGTAGACAGGGTGGTCTCCTACGAGCAGTACTTC. As protein: CASIVDRVVSYEQYF.

The chain carries TRBV5-1 and TRBJ2-7; no firm D call. Germline lookup yields CDR1 SGHRS and CDR2 YFSETQ. V dropped 4 bases and J dropped 8 bases, with 22 bases sitting between them. CDR3 length equals 15 residues. In nucleotides, the CDR3 is TGCGCCAGCAGCACAACCGACTCGGAAGGTTTCAAGCAGTACTTC. It yields the protein CASSTTDSEGFKQYF.

J is TRBJ2-7 and V is TRBV7-2; 13 nucleotides line up with TRBD2. The CDR3 sequence is 16 residues long. The V and J ends lost 4 bases and 5 bases, in that order; junction bases with no gene match: 8. Germline-derived CDR1 and CDR2 are SGHTA and FQGNSA. CDR3 sequence reads: CASSSLAGGPPNEQYF. The CDR3 nucleotides read TGTGCCAGCAGCTCACTAGCGGGAGGGCCACCTAACGAGCAGTACTTC.

This clone occurred a few times. The genes are TRBV3-1 (or the pseudogene TRBV3-2) and TRBJ2-7; perhaps TRBD2 as D (5 bases). Germline lookup yields CDR1 LGHDT and CDR2 YNNKEL (reference sequence). The CDR3 is 15 residues long. Trimming pared 1 base from V and 7 bases from J, leaving 17 bases between. In DNA form, the CDR3 reads TGTGCCAGCAGCCAAGCCGGACTTGTCGCGTGGGAGCAGTACTTC. It specifies CASSQAGLVAWEQYF.

The rearrangement links TRBV3-1 (or the pseudogene TRBV3-2) to TRBJ1-1; 7 bases line up with TRBD1. This CDR3 spans 14 amino acids. Germline V lookup: CDR1 LGHDT, CDR2 YNNKEL (reference sequence). The J segment lost 0 bases and the V segment lost 2 bases, leaving 0 bases of the junction unmatched. The CDR3 region has the DNA TGTGCCAGCAGCCAAACAGGGGTGAACACTGAAGCTTTCTTT. Its translation is CASSQTGVNTEAFF.

This chain joins TRBV18 and TRBJ1-5; 7 bases align to TRBD1. V lost 4 bases, J lost 7 bases, and 10 bases stayed unmatched. The CDR3 consists of 15 residues. Germline lookup yields CDR1 KGHSH and CDR2 LQKENI. The CDR3 region has the DNA TGTGCCAGCTCACTCGACAGGGTGGGTTTGCAGCCCCAGCATTTT. It translates to CASSLDRVGLQPQHF.

The table lists this clone with a count of one. This rearrangement joins TRBV5-4 to TRBJ2-5; D unclear. The CDR3 spans 13 residues. Germline loops: CDR1 SGHNT, CDR2 YYREEE (reference sequence). V gave up 1 base and J gave up 5 bases, with 9 bases separating them. CDR3 amino acids: CASSLTYMETQYF. Here the CDR3 DNA reads TGTGCCAGCAGCTTGACTTATATGGAGACCCAGTACTTC.

The gene calls are TRBV7-2 and TRBJ2-1, with 11 bases lining up with TRBD1. Losses at the gene ends were 5 bases for V and 7 bases for J; bases not matched to a gene: 4. The CDR3 has 14 residues. The germline V gene has CDR1 SGHTA and CDR2 FQGNSA. CDR3 sequence reads: CASSLDRGRNEQFF. The CDR3 nucleotides are TGTGCCAGCAGCCTGGACAGGGGGCGGAATGAGCAGTTCTTC.

V usage is TRBV2 and J usage is TRBJ1-3; D not certain. V lost 2 bases to trimming and J lost 4 bases, with 9 bases between them. Germline V gives CDR1 SNHLY, CDR2 FYNNEI. The length of the CDR3 is 14 residues. CDR3 in amino acids: CASSELLAGNTIYF. The CDR3 DNA sequence: TGTGCCAGCAGTGAACTCCTGGCCGGAAACACCATATATTTT.